This record looks at one T cell receptor beta chain sequence and its context. Its antigen is still unknown. As for time point: baseline, week 1 (first vaccination visit). Regarding treatment: pre-vaccination baseline after standard-of-care therapy. Clones were sequenced by immunoSEQ multiplex PCR, and TCRdb holds only the in-frame ones, with some missing. The sample yields about 27,000 clones, about 92% seen once. This CDR3 comprises 13 residues. Germline CDR1 is MNHNS and CDR2 is SASEGT. V lost 3 bases and J lost 5, with 7 bases in between. This sample is part of a study of a mutant IDH1 vaccine in newly diagnosed glioma. General observations from the study: Seemingly, top peripheral T cell clonotype changes bore no relation to pseudoprogression.

V is TRBV6-1 and J is TRBJ2-2; D is uncertain. The source is a middle-aged man with glioma. The source was PBMCs, collected from a glioma patient treated with radiotherapy, temozolomide or both. CDR3 sequence: CASSDIRTGELFF. The CDR3 nucleotides read TGTGCCAGCAGTGACATAAGGACCGGGGAGCTGTTTTTT.